One TCR beta chain is described in this entry. Its antigen is not identified. Germline V gene data show CDR1 as SQVTM and CDR2 as ANQGSEA. Between the trimmed V and J ends, which lost 6 bases and 14 bases, there was a span of 17 bases. This CDR3 comprises 12 residues. Measured with immunoSEQ multiplex PCR; TCRdb has only the in-frame clones, and not every one. The sample holds 2 million to 2.5 million clones, 90% to 96% seen once. These data belong to a study of shared clonotypes between healthy human individuals. Broader study findings: Relative to memory subsets, naive subsets generally showed larger estimated richness. Against clonotypes common to all four donors, non-shared ones had lower generation probabilities.

This chain uses TRBV29-1 with TRBJ1-6, with D possibly matching TRBD1 (5 bases). The material sequenced was naive CD4+ T cells sorted from blood. Subset reported: CD45RA+ positively selected. This TCR was recovered from a man between 18 and 35 years old in good health. The CDR3 reads CSVGTASGSLHF. The DNA for the CDR3 is TGCAGCGTCGGGACGGCCAGTGGATCCCTCCACTTT.